This TCR beta chain was captured by sequencing in a study of blood T cell repertoires in COVID-19 (dated by TCRdb to 2020 to 2021). Background on the whole study: Collaborator samples came from the United States, Italy and Spain and covered acute and convalescent phases of COVID-19. The prospective study material was composed of cDNA or gDNA derived from T cells, B-cell-depleted T cells, or PBMCs. Subjects who had been exposed to COVID-19, were actively infected with it, or had recovered from it provided the deeply sampled blood TCRbeta repertoires that made up the dataset. The repertoires were made available in a free public database intended to serve as a resource for research on the immune response to SARS-CoV-2. The samples were drawn from the first 160 participants of the ongoing ImmuneRACE study and from 950 to 1,500 subjects provided by 6 global collaborators. Nearly every sample came with metadata listing a de-identified subject ID, COVID-19 status, age in years and sex. Where HLA class I and class II types were available, the types were taken from metadata supplied by the sample provider, not from assay-based typing. Overall study results and their limits: Clinical and demographic metadata were provided uncurated, with the amount varying by source and participant.

As for this clone: It has no known antigen specificity. Qualities for individual bases were not recorded, and no much larger clone is one base off.

TCRbeta CDR3 regions were amplified from genomic DNA by means of the immunoSEQ Assay, a bias-controlled multiplex PCR. The source study handled its data this way. Within the assay, amplification of reference gene primers was used to estimate how many nucleated cells each sample contained. To quantify the absolute abundance of each unique TCRbeta CDR3 rearrangement, sequence reads were collapsed and filtered. Productive Simpson clonality was computed per sample as the square root of Simpson's diversity index over productive rearrangements. This immuneACCESS table, as held by TCRdb, lists in-frame sequences with V and J called but not all clones. Of the missing ones, under half trace to an unresolved V gene in checked studies; the others have no known cause. V and J calls plus clone size are reproduced from that table; the DNA served to infer D and trimming. The sample table records around 26,000 clones; approximately 88% of these occur just once. The ten largest clones take up just under 9% of the sample.

Whole blood was collected in K2EDTA tubes by collaborating institutions according to the institutions' own protocols. Collaborator samples were shipped for TCRbeta analysis as frozen whole blood, isolated PBMCs, or DNA extracted from either sample type. As encoded in the germline V gene (reference sequence), CDR1 is MNHEY while CDR2 is SMNVEV. V drops 3 bases and J drops 11 bases, leaving 26 bases in between. The CDR3, from cysteine to phenylalanine, totals 17 residues. CDR3 DNA is the only sequence kept; it has 51 bases, read in frame from the first base. This sequence uses TRBV27 and TRBJ1-5; a tentative D call is TRBD1 (5 bases match). The sequence derives from a human donor with active COVID-19. The donor label of this sample is uncertain. The sequenced sample was peripheral blood. Here the CDR3 is given as CASSFLDSGSISKAQHF. The sequenced DNA is TGTGCCAGCAGTTTCTTAGACAGTGGCTCGATCAGCAAGGCCCAGCATTTT.